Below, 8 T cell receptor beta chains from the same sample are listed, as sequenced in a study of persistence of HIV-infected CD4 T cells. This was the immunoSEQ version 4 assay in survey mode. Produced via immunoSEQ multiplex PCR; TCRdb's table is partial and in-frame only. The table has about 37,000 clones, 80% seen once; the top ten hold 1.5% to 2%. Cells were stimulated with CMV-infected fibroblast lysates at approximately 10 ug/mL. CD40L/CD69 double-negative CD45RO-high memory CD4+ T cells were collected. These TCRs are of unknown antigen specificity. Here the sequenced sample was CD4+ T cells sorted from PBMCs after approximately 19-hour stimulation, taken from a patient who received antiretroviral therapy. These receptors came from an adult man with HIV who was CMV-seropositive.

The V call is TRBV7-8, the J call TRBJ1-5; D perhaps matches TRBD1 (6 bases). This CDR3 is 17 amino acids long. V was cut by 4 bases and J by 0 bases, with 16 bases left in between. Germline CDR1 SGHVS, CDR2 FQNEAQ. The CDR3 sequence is CASSSGQPWNSNQPQHF. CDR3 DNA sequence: TGTGCCAGCAGCTCAGGACAGCCCTGGAATAGCAATCAGCCCCAGCATTTT. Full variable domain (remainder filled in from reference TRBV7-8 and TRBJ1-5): GAGVSQSPRYKVAKRGQDVALRCDPISGHVSLFWYQQALGQGPEFLTYFQNEAQLDKSGLPSDRFFAERPEGSVSTLKIQRTQQEDSAVYLCASSSGQPWNSNQPQHFGDGTRLSIL.

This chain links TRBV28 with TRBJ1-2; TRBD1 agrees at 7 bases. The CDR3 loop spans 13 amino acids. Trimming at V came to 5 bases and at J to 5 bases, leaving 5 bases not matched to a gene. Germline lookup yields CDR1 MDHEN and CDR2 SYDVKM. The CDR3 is CASSLQGGYGYTF. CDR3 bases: TGTGCCAGCAGTCTCCAGGGGGGGTATGGCTACACCTTC.

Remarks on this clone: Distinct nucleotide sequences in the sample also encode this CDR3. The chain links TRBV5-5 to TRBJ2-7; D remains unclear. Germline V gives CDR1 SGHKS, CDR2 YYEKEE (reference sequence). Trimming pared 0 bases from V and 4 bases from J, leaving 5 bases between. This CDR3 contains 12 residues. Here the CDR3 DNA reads TGTGCCAGCAGCTTGGTAGGATACGAGCAGTACTTC. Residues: CASSLVGYEQYF.

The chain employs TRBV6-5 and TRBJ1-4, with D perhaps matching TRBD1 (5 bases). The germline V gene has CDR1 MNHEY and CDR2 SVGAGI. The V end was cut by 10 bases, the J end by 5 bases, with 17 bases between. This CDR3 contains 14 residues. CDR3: CATTSGDLNEKLFF. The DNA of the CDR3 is TGTGCCACCACCAGTGGGGACCTAAATGAAAAACTGTTTTTT.

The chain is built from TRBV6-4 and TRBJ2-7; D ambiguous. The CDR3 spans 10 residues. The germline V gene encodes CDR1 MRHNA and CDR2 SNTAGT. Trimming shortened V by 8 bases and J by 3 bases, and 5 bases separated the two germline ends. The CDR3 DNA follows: TGTGCCAGCGCGGACTACGAGCAGTACTTC. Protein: CASADYEQYF.

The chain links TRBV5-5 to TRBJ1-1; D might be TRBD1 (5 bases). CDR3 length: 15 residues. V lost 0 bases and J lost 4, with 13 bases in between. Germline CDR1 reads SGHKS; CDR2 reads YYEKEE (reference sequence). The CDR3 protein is CASSLAGGPGTEAFF. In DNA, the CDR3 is TGTGCCAGCAGCTTGGCTGGGGGTCCTGGCACTGAAGCTTTCTTT. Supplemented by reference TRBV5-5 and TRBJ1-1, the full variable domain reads DAGVTQSPTHLIKTRGQQVTLRCSPISGHKSVSWYQQVLGQGPQFIFQYYEKEERGRGNFPDRFSARQFPNYSSELNVNALLLGDSALYLCASSLAGGPGTEAFFGQGTRLTVV.

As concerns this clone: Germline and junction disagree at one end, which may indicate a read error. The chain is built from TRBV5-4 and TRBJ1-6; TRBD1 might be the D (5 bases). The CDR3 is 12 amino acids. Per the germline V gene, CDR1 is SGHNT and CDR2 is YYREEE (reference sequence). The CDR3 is CASSLDGQRLDF. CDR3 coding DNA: TGTGCCAGCAGCTTGGACGGACAACGACTGGACTTT.

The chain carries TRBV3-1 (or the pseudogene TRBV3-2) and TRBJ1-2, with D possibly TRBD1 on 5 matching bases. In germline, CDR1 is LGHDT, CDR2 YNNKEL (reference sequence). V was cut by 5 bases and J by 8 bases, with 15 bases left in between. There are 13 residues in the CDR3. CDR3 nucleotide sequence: TGTGCCAGCAGCACCCAACAGGCGAGAGGCTACACCTTC. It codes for CASSTQQARGYTF.